This T cell receptor beta chain was retrieved from a study of CD8+CD57+ T cells in acquired aplastic anemia. Background on the study: Mean DNA quantity obtained from sorted CD4+ and CD8+ cells was 2.5 to 4 ug.

It was genomic DNA that served as the template for profiling TCR beta VDJ and CDR3. Using its own MiXCR run on the reads, TCRdb lists one record per CDR3 protein. The sample contains 160,000 or so distinct CDR3 sequences, 45% to 55% of which appear only once. Study-level points and caveats: Patients and healthy controls showed no significant CD8+ Simpson's diversity difference.

Previously, flow cytometry had revealed CD8+CD57+ cell expansion in the patients chosen for sequencing. All participating patients were living with severe acquired aplastic anemia. Blood sampling was performed on the patients, and none of them had received therapy by then. The CDR3 loop spans 16 amino acids. The V and J ends lost 6 bases and 7 bases, in that order; junction bases with no gene match: 17. Looked up from germline, CDR1 is SGHTA and CDR2 is FQGTGA. Note on this clonotype: What it binds is unknown.

Sequenced material: sorted CD4+, CD8+, or CD8+CD57+ T cells (not recorded which) from PBMCs. The clonotype originates from a human donor with aplastic anemia. The chain combines TRBV7-3 with TRBJ2-5; 7 bases line up with TRBD2. The CDR3 DNA reads TGTGCCAGCAGTCCGCTTATCCCGACTAGCCTGGCGACCCAGTACTTC. Translating gives CASSPLIPTSLATQYF.